Listed below are T cell receptor beta chains from one sample, sequenced in a study of cytomegalovirus exposure and HLA in healthy donors. Data came from immunoSEQ multiplex PCR; TCRdb stores just in-frame clones and leaves some out. The data show some 140,000 clones, 55% to 75% seen once. Material: PBMCs. These receptors were collected from a man in his forties or fifties in good health and CMV-seropositive. Each CDR3 is given with its conserved first and last residue. Fields, in order: V gene, clone size, J gene, D gene, CDR3 protein, CDR3 DNA. D genes are given only for firm matches. The size of a clone is reported for some rows only, either as once, few or many, or as a class for expanded clones.

V gene: TRBV6-5; clone size: -; J gene: TRBJ2-7; D gene: TRBD2; CDR3 protein: CASSTLTSGSYEQYF; CDR3 DNA: TGTGCCAGCAGTACCTTAACTAGCGGGAGTTACGAGCAGTACTTC
V gene: TRBV6-1; clone size: -; J gene: TRBJ1-2; D gene: -; CDR3 protein: CASSERQYYGYTF; CDR3 DNA: TGTGCCAGCAGTGAGCGACAGTACTATGGCTACACCTTC
V gene: TRBV6-1; clone size: -; J gene: TRBJ2-1; D gene: TRBD2; CDR3 protein: CASRDLAGGGHEQFF; CDR3 DNA: TGTGCCAGCAGGGATCTAGCGGGAGGGGGGCATGAGCAGTTCTTC
V gene: TRBV5-1; clone size: once; J gene: TRBJ2-7; D gene: -; CDR3 protein: CASSLEAFYEQYF; CDR3 DNA: TGCGCCAGCAGCTTGGAAGCTTTCTACGAGCAGTACTTC
V gene: TRBV7-2; clone size: -; J gene: TRBJ1-2; D gene: -; CDR3 protein: CASSLGAGGARGYTF; CDR3 DNA: TGTGCCAGCAGCTTAGGGGCTGGGGGGGCGCGGGGCTACACCTTC
V gene: TRBV7-2; clone size: -; J gene: TRBJ1-2; D gene: TRBD1; CDR3 protein: CASSSRDRGYGYTF; CDR3 DNA: TGTGCCAGCAGCTCTCGGGACAGGGGCTATGGCTACACCTTC
V gene: TRBV18; clone size: -; J gene: TRBJ1-1; D gene: -; CDR3 protein: CASSARTVNTEAFF; CDR3 DNA: TGTGCCAGCTCGGCACGGACAGTGAACACTGAAGCTTTCTTT
V gene: TRBV6-5; clone size: -; J gene: TRBJ2-1; D gene: -; CDR3 protein: CASSYSTAGEQFF; CDR3 DNA: TGTGCCAGCAGTTACTCGACGGCAGGGGAGCAGTTCTTC
V gene: TRBV4-2; clone size: many; J gene: TRBJ2-1; D gene: -; CDR3 protein: CASSQDISGEYNEQFF; CDR3 DNA: TGTGCCAGCAGCCAAGATATTAGCGGAGAATACAATGAGCAGTTCTTC
V gene: TRBV19; clone size: -; J gene: TRBJ2-7; D gene: -; CDR3 protein: CASSIGTWMGAYEQYF; CDR3 DNA: TGTGCCAGTAGTATAGGCACTTGGATGGGGGCTTACGAGCAGTACTTC
V gene: TRBV7-9; clone size: once; J gene: TRBJ2-7; D gene: TRBD2; CDR3 protein: CASSPGLATGVGYF; CDR3 DNA: TGTGCCAGCAGCCCAGGACTAGCCACGGGCGTGGGGTACTTC
V gene: TRBV7-2; clone size: -; J gene: TRBJ1-5; D gene: TRBD1; CDR3 protein: CASSLGAGGTEPQHF; CDR3 DNA: TGTGCCAGCAGCTTGGGGGCAGGGGGCACGGAGCCCCAGCATTTT
V gene: TRBV19; clone size: -; J gene: TRBJ1-1; D gene: -; CDR3 protein: CASSIGTGGPGTEAFF; CDR3 DNA: TGTGCCAGTAGTATAGGTACTGGGGGCCCAGGCACTGAAGCTTTCTTT
V gene: TRBV5-4; clone size: few; J gene: TRBJ2-6; D gene: -; CDR3 protein: CASSYQGTNVLTF; CDR3 DNA: TGTGCCAGCAGCTACCAGGGAACCAACGTCCTGACTTTC
V gene: TRBV29-1; clone size: -; J gene: TRBJ2-7; D gene: -; CDR3 protein: CSVVGGGPYEQYF; CDR3 DNA: TGCAGCGTTGTGGGGGGAGGACCCTACGAGCAGTACTTC
V gene: TRBV5-1; clone size: -; J gene: TRBJ1-4; D gene: TRBD1; CDR3 protein: CASSLGDRDNEKLFF; CDR3 DNA: TGCGCCAGCAGCTTAGGAGACAGGGATAATGAAAAACTGTTTTTT
V gene: TRBV7-6; clone size: -; J gene: TRBJ2-7; D gene: TRBD1; CDR3 protein: CASSLNRGTYEQYF; CDR3 DNA: TGTGCCAGCAGCTTAAACAGGGGGACGTACGAGCAGTACTTC
V gene: TRBV27; clone size: -; J gene: TRBJ1-2; D gene: -; CDR3 protein: CASSFYRVPNYGYTF; CDR3 DNA: TGTGCCAGCAGTTTTTACAGGGTCCCCAACTATGGCTACACCTTC
V gene: TRBV6-1; clone size: -; J gene: TRBJ1-3; D gene: -; CDR3 protein: CATAWDTLGGNTIYF; CDR3 DNA: TGTGCCACCGCTTGGGACACACTAGGAGGAAACACCATATATTTT
V gene: TRBV18; clone size: -; J gene: TRBJ2-5; D gene: -; CDR3 protein: CASSPGAGETQYF; CDR3 DNA: TGTGCCAGCTCACCAGGGGCAGGAGAGACCCAGTACTTC
V gene: TRBV28; clone size: -; J gene: TRBJ2-7; D gene: TRBD1; CDR3 protein: CASSFTLILNRDSIAYEQYF; CDR3 DNA: TGTGCCAGCAGTTTCACCCTGATATTAAACCGGGACAGCATTGCCTACGAGCAGTACTTC
V gene: TRBV7-9; clone size: -; J gene: TRBJ1-1; D gene: TRBD1; CDR3 protein: CASSSQDRATEAFF; CDR3 DNA: TGTGCCAGCAGCTCCCAGGACAGGGCTACTGAAGCTTTCTTT
V gene: TRBV15; clone size: -; J gene: TRBJ1-5; D gene: TRBD1; CDR3 protein: CATSPTGARNQPQHF; CDR3 DNA: TGTGCCACCAGCCCGACAGGGGCTCGGAATCAGCCCCAGCATTTT
V gene: TRBV10-3; clone size: -; J gene: TRBJ1-2; D gene: -; CDR3 protein: CAISEVDSYGYTF; CDR3 DNA: TGTGCCATCAGTGAGGTGGACAGCTATGGCTACACCTTC
V gene: TRBV7-2; clone size: -; J gene: TRBJ2-3; D gene: -; CDR3 protein: CASTLWGRTDTQYF; CDR3 DNA: TGTGCCAGCACCCTATGGGGCCGGACAGATACGCAGTATTTT
V gene: TRBV28; clone size: -; J gene: TRBJ1-2; D gene: -; CDR3 protein: CASSLQAGVIYGYTF; CDR3 DNA: TGTGCCAGCAGTTTACAAGCGGGGGTAATCTATGGCTACACCTTC
V gene: TRBV5-4; clone size: -; J gene: TRBJ2-5; D gene: -; CDR3 protein: CASSSTQETQYF; CDR3 DNA: TGTGCCAGCAGCTCGACACAAGAGACCCAGTACTTC
V gene: TRBV27; clone size: -; J gene: TRBJ2-2; D gene: TRBD2; CDR3 protein: CASSLREVPGELFF; CDR3 DNA: TGTGCCAGCAGTTTACGGGAGGTACCCGGGGAGCTGTTTTTT
V gene: TRBV6-1; clone size: -; J gene: TRBJ2-4; D gene: -; CDR3 protein: CASGKGGGHGNIQYF; CDR3 DNA: TGTGCCAGCGGAAAGGGGGGGGGCCATGGGAACATTCAGTACTTC
V gene: TRBV6-1; clone size: -; J gene: TRBJ2-5; D gene: TRBD1; CDR3 protein: CASIRDRQETQYF; CDR3 DNA: TGTGCCAGCATCCGGGACAGACAAGAGACCCAGTACTTC
V gene: TRBV9; clone size: -; J gene: TRBJ2-7; D gene: -; CDR3 protein: CASSGTPGPEQYF; CDR3 DNA: TGTGCCAGCAGCGGAACCCCCGGTCCCGAGCAGTACTTC
V gene: TRBV27; clone size: -; J gene: TRBJ1-5; D gene: -; CDR3 protein: CASSLIGQVNQPQHF; CDR3 DNA: TGTGCCAGCAGTTTAATCGGCCAGGTTAATCAGCCCCAGCATTTT
V gene: TRBV11-3; clone size: -; J gene: TRBJ2-2; D gene: -; CDR3 protein: CASSERGGLRGELFF; CDR3 DNA: TGTGCCAGCAGCGAGCGTGGCGGACTACGCGGGGAGCTGTTTTTT
V gene: TRBV7-2; clone size: once; J gene: TRBJ2-1; D gene: TRBD2; CDR3 protein: CASSLGLAGGDNEQFF; CDR3 DNA: TGTGCCAGCAGCTTAGGGCTAGCGGGAGGCGACAATGAGCAGTTCTTC
V gene: TRBV13; clone size: -; J gene: TRBJ2-1; D gene: -; CDR3 protein: CASSLDNNNEQFF; CDR3 DNA: TGTGCCAGCAGTTTGGACAACAACAATGAGCAGTTCTTC
V gene: TRBV19; clone size: -; J gene: TRBJ1-3; D gene: -; CDR3 protein: CASSPSSYSGNTIYF; CDR3 DNA: TGTGCCAGTAGTCCGTCTAGCTACTCTGGAAACACCATATATTTT
V gene: TRBV2; clone size: few; J gene: TRBJ1-5; D gene: -; CDR3 protein: CASSAGYVSNQPQHF; CDR3 DNA: TGTGCCAGCAGTGCAGGTTACGTAAGCAATCAGCCCCAGCATTTT
V gene: TRBV2; clone size: -; J gene: TRBJ2-2; D gene: -; CDR3 protein: CASSNWGSGELFF; CDR3 DNA: TGTGCCAGCAGCAACTGGGGCTCCGGGGAGCTGTTTTTT
V gene: TRBV7-8; clone size: -; J gene: TRBJ2-1; D gene: TRBD2; CDR3 protein: CASNTGRLAGIPSYNEQFF; CDR3 DNA: TGTGCCAGCAACACCGGAAGACTAGCGGGGATCCCTTCCTACAATGAGCAGTTCTTC
V gene: TRBV27; clone size: -; J gene: TRBJ1-1; D gene: -; CDR3 protein: CASRPYPGYTEAFF; CDR3 DNA: TGTGCCAGCAGGCCCTACCCGGGATACACTGAAGCTTTCTTT
V gene: TRBV10-1; clone size: once; J gene: TRBJ2-3; D gene: TRBD2; CDR3 protein: CASSDGGADTQYF; CDR3 DNA: TGCGCCAGCAGTGATGGGGGGGCAGATACGCAGTATTTT
V gene: TRBV10-1; clone size: -; J gene: TRBJ1-1; D gene: -; CDR3 protein: CASSESAGNTEAFF; CDR3 DNA: TGCGCCAGCAGTGAGTCGGCAGGGAACACTGAAGCTTTCTTT
V gene: TRBV5-4; clone size: -; J gene: TRBJ1-1; D gene: -; CDR3 protein: CASSLGAGSNTEAFF; CDR3 DNA: TGTGCCAGCAGCTTGGGGGCAGGATCTAACACTGAAGCTTTCTTT
V gene: TRBV5-6; clone size: -; J gene: TRBJ2-7; D gene: -; CDR3 protein: CASSLYSYEQYF; CDR3 DNA: TGTGCCAGCAGCCTCTACTCCTACGAGCAGTACTTC
V gene: TRBV5-6; clone size: -; J gene: TRBJ2-3; D gene: TRBD1; CDR3 protein: CASSLADRGQYF; CDR3 DNA: TGTGCCAGCAGCTTGGCAGACAGGGGGCAGTATTTT
V gene: TRBV11-3; clone size: -; J gene: TRBJ1-2; D gene: -; CDR3 protein: CASSLSRGGSCTF; CDR3 DNA: TGTGCCAGCAGCTTAAGTAGGGGGGGGTCCTGCACCTTC
V gene: TRBV5-6; clone size: -; J gene: TRBJ1-2; D gene: TRBD1; CDR3 protein: CASSLGTGMANYGYTF; CDR3 DNA: TGTGCCAGCAGCTTGGGGACAGGGATGGCTAACTATGGCTACACCTTC
V gene: TRBV7-9; clone size: -; J gene: TRBJ1-6; D gene: -; CDR3 protein: CSSSQEVSYNSPLHF; CDR3 DNA: TGTTCCAGCAGCCAGGAGGTTTCCTATAATTCACCCCTCCACTTT
V gene: TRBV7-2; clone size: -; J gene: TRBJ2-1; D gene: TRBD2; CDR3 protein: CASSPLLAGGYNEQFF; CDR3 DNA: TGTGCCAGCAGCCCCCTGCTAGCGGGAGGCTACAATGAGCAGTTCTTC
V gene: TRBV5-4; clone size: -; J gene: TRBJ1-4; D gene: -; CDR3 protein: CASSLAKGTGNAEKLFF; CDR3 DNA: TGTGCCAGCAGCTTGGCCAAGGGAACAGGGAACGCTGAAAAACTGTTTTTT
V gene: TRBV11-3; clone size: -; J gene: TRBJ2-6; D gene: -; CDR3 protein: CASTNRGRSGANVLTF; CDR3 DNA: TGTGCCAGCACTAATCGGGGAAGGTCTGGGGCCAACGTCCTGACTTTC
V gene: TRBV7-2; clone size: -; J gene: TRBJ2-1; D gene: -; CDR3 protein: CASSFWNSGQFF; CDR3 DNA: TGTGCCAGCAGCTTCTGGAATAGCGGCCAGTTCTTC
V gene: TRBV10-3; clone size: few; J gene: TRBJ2-2; D gene: TRBD2; CDR3 protein: CAISESPSGRDTGELFF; CDR3 DNA: TGTGCCATCAGTGAGTCGCCTAGCGGGAGAGATACCGGGGAGCTGTTTTTT
V gene: TRBV7-8; clone size: -; J gene: TRBJ2-1; D gene: TRBD2; CDR3 protein: CASSSGLAGVNEQFF; CDR3 DNA: TGTGCCAGCAGCTCAGGACTAGCGGGAGTCAATGAGCAGTTCTTC
V gene: TRBV27; clone size: -; J gene: TRBJ2-7; D gene: TRBD2; CDR3 protein: CASSPLSPAGGGYEQYF; CDR3 DNA: TGTGCCAGCAGTCCCCTGAGCCCAGCGGGGGGAGGCTACGAGCAGTACTTC